Shown below are 5 T cell receptor beta chains from a single sample sequenced in a study of tumor-infiltrating lymphocytes in primary liver carcinoma. Extraction of RNA together with DNA used roughly 18-32 mg of unsorted bulk tissue. Constant-region priming of approximately 0.55 ug total RNA yielded TCR beta cDNA. Generation of the TCR beta libraries relied on three nested multiplex PCR rounds using slightly modified ARM-PCR. In the first two PCR rounds, TRBV1-TRBV30 forward primers were paired with a C-beta reverse primer, and each round lasted roughly 10 cycles. One entry per CDR3 protein, called by TCRdb with MiXCR from the multiplex PCR reads. The sample lists under 85,000 distinct CDR3 sequences; around 70% were seen once. Sequenced material: liver tumor tissue from sampling region 1. Subset specified: tumor region T1, superior pole. These receptor sequences come from a man aged 35 to 55 with primary liver carcinoma and hepatitis B virus infection.

The chain is built from TRBV10-3 and TRBJ2-2, with a weak D call TRBD1 (6 bases). Germline V CDR1 and CDR2: ENHRY, SYGVKD. Trimming removed 10 bases at V and 3 bases at J, with 24 bases between. The CDR3 is 17 residues long. The CDR3 loop reads CATGPSTGTTDTGELFF. The CDR3 DNA reads TGTGCCACCGGCCCATCGACCGGGACAACGGACACCGGGGAGCTGTTTTTT.

In regard to this clonotype: This may be a read error, as it is one base from a much larger clone. The conserved phenylalanine or tryptophan is not found at the CDR3 terminus, so this likely reflects a read error. The DNA for the CDR3 is TGCGCCAGCAGCTTGGATGCCCACGAGCAGTACTAC. This sequence encodes CASSLDAHEQYY. The rearrangement links TRBV5-1 to TRBJ2-7; no definite D call. CDR1 SGHRS and CDR2 YFSETQ come from the germline V gene. V was clipped by 0 bases and J by 5 bases, with 6 bases between them. The CDR3 is made up of 12 amino acids.

This clonotype has only a few counts. No conserved phenylalanine or tryptophan is present at the end of the CDR3, so a read error is the likely explanation. The DNA is omitted, as the CDR3 cannot be located on it reliably, and the CDR3 follows TCRdb's listing. This rearrangement joins TRBV1 to TRBJ2-5; TRBD1, the table's D call, was not compared with the DNA. TRBV1 constitutes a pseudogene. The CDR3 region is 15 residues in length, termini included. CDR3 amino acids: CTSSPTQGAQETQYY.

In the case of this clonotype: This is likely a read error, given that the CDR3 carries no conserved phenylalanine or tryptophan at its end. The V gene is TRBV11-2, the J gene TRBJ2-7; TRBD2 matches at 15 bases. V shed 5 bases and J 4 bases; nucleotides not matched to a gene: 12. The CDR3 sequence is 18 residues long. Looked up from germline, CDR1 is SGHAT and CDR2 is FQNNGV. DNA of the CDR3: TGTGCCAGCAGCATATCCGATGGACTAGCGGGAGGGGGGTACGAGCAGTACATC. Translated, it gives CASSISDGLAGGGYEQYI.

The rearrangement joins TRBV28 to TRBJ2-5, with D possibly TRBD1 on 5 matching bases. Germline values: CDR1 MDHEN, CDR2 SYDVKM. V was pared by 7 bases and J by 5 bases, with 20 bases between. This CDR3 comprises 15 residues. The CDR3 here is CASTDRRTSGETQYF. The CDR3 DNA reads as TGTGCCAGCACCGACAGAAGGACATCAGGGGAGACCCAGTACTTC.